These 30 T cell receptor beta chains originate from one sample sequenced in a study of PD-1 blockade in classical Hodgkin lymphoma. This table comes from immunoSEQ multiplex PCR, and its TCRdb copy is limited to in-frame clones, with some not included. This sample has 28,000 or so clones, with over 60% found just once. As to time point: cycle 4 day 1 (C4D1), after six to seven weeks of nivolumab. Each patient relapsed following autologous stem cell transplantation, and prior brentuximab vedotin exposure differed. The starting material was peripheral blood mononuclear cells (PBMCs), obtained before the fourth cycle of nivolumab. The receptors were gathered from a human donor with classical Hodgkin lymphoma.

This clone was picked up a small number of times. The chain carries TRBV6-1 and TRBJ1-5; D might be TRBD1 (5 bases). Trimming stripped 5 bases from V and 2 bases from J, with 13 bases between. Germline lookup yields CDR1 MNHNS and CDR2 SASEGT. This CDR3 is 15 amino acids long. CDR3 protein: CASSIWRGGNQPQHF. The CDR3 coding sequence is TGTGCCAGCAGTATTTGGAGGGGCGGCAATCAGCCCCAGCATTTT.

In DNA, the CDR3 is TGTGCCAGCAGTTACTCCGGGACTAACACAGATACGCAGTATTTT. Protein: CASSYSGTNTDTQYF. The V and J genes are TRBV6-5 and TRBJ2-3, with 7 bases fitting TRBD2. In germline, CDR1 is MNHEY, CDR2 SVGAGI. The CDR3 runs to 15 residues. V lost 0 bases, J lost 2 bases, and 2 bases stayed unmatched.

The chain combines TRBV5-6 with TRBJ2-2; maybe TRBD2 (5 bases). The CDR3 has 13 amino acids. Germline loops: CDR1 SGHDT, CDR2 YYEEEE. Between the trimmed V and J ends, which lost 2 bases and 9 bases, there was a span of 11 bases. DNA of the CDR3: TGTGCCAGCAGCTTCGGACGGGGAAGGGAGCTGTTTTTT. The encoded protein is CASSFGRGRELFF. Combining the CDR3 with reference TRBV5-6 and TRBJ2-2 gives the whole variable domain DAGVTQSPTHLIKTRGQQVTLRCSPKSGHDTVSWYQQALGQGPQFIFQYYEEEERQRGNFPDRFSGHQFPNYSSELNVNALLLGDSALYLCASSFGRGRELFFGEGSRLTVL.

CDR3: CATSRVLPEETQYF. CDR3 nucleotides: TGTGCCACCAGCAGAGTACTCCCTGAAGAGACCCAGTACTTC. The rearrangement links TRBV15 to TRBJ2-5; D remains unclear. CDR1 is LNHNV and CDR2 is YYDKDF in the germline V gene (reference sequence). Deletions cut 1 base from V and 3 bases from J, with 9 bases between. The CDR3 loop spans 14 amino acids.

Here the CDR3 reads CASSQDSDPLGKLFF. DNA of the CDR3: TGCGCCAGCAGCCAAGATTCAGACCCTTTAGGAAAACTGTTTTTT. V gene TRBV4-3 combines with J gene TRBJ1-4; D uncertain. From germline, CDR1 is LGHNA and CDR2 YSLEER. The V and J ends lost 0 bases and 10 bases respectively, with 15 bases between them. CDR3 length: 15 residues.

The chain employs TRBV11-2 and TRBJ1-1, with D tentatively TRBD1 (6 bases). Germline CDR1 is SGHAT and CDR2 is FQNNGV. V was shortened by 5 bases and J by 5 bases, with 21 bases between the two germline ends. CDR3 size: 16 residues. The CDR3 DNA follows: TGTGCCAGCAGCCCAGGGAGGGGGGGATCGGAGACTGAAGCTTTCTTT. Its translation is CASSPGRGGSETEAFF.

A single count supports this clone. This sequence joins TRBV6-5 and TRBJ1-2; 12 bases line up with TRBD1. The CDR3 totals 16 residues. Germline loops: CDR1 MNHEY, CDR2 SVGAGI. The J segment lost 6 bases and the V segment lost 2 bases, leaving 7 bases of the junction unmatched. CDR3 loop: CASSYGDRGLLNGYTF. CDR3 DNA: TGTGCCAGCAGTTACGGGGACAGGGGGCTTCTGAATGGCTACACCTTC.

J is TRBJ1-4 and V is TRBV19; D is unclear. CDR3 size: 15 residues. V was shortened by 6 bases and J by 7 bases, with 18 bases between the two germline ends. Germline-derived CDR1 and CDR2 are LNHDA and SQIVND (reference sequence). The DNA for the CDR3 is TGTGCCAGTAGGAGTTACGGGGATTTAGGTGAAAAACTGTTTTTT. It translates to CASRSYGDLGEKLFF.

The chain uses TRBV27 and TRBJ2-1, with 8 bases fitting TRBD1. The CDR3 spans 15 residues. The germline V gene encodes CDR1 MNHEY and CDR2 SMNVEV (reference sequence). V lost 7 bases, J lost 2 bases, and 7 bases stayed unmatched. CDR3 residues: CASNLQGVPYNEQFF. The CDR3 DNA follows: TGTGCCAGCAATCTACAGGGGGTCCCCTACAATGAGCAGTTCTTC.

This clone was counted a single time. The CDR3 is CASSLYDRGDYEQYF. The CDR3 coding sequence is TGTGCCAGCAGCCTATACGACAGGGGGGATTACGAGCAGTACTTC. This chain uses TRBV11-1 with TRBJ2-7, with 9 bases matching TRBD1. Per the germline V gene, CDR1 is SGHAT and CDR2 is FQDESV (reference sequence). This CDR3 has 15 amino acids. V trimming: 5 bases; J trimming: 4 bases; junction bases outside the gene matches: 9.

This clone was recorded once. V and J are TRBV6-5 and TRBJ2-1, with 9 bases lining up with TRBD1. Per germline, CDR1 MNHEY and CDR2 SVGAGI. This CDR3 has 15 residues. Trimming removed 8 bases from V and 8 bases from J; junction bases left unmatched: 13. The DNA for the CDR3 is TGTGCCAGCGGGCCTGGGACAGGGTTATCCCATGAGCAGTTCTTC. As protein: CASGPGTGLSHEQFF.

The chain uses TRBV27 and TRBJ2-1; the match to TRBD2 covers 7 bases. The CDR3 length is 14 residues. The V segment lost 6 bases and the J segment 5 bases; nucleotides outside the gene matches: 7. The germline V gene encodes CDR1 MNHEY and CDR2 SMNVEV (reference sequence). The CDR3 DNA reads as TGTGCCAGCAGACCCCTAGGACTAGACAATGAGCAGTTCTTC. As protein: CASRPLGLDNEQFF.

The chain joins TRBV27 to TRBJ2-3, with D perhaps matching TRBD1 (5 bases). Germline CDR1 and CDR2: MNHEY and SMNVEV (reference sequence). Trimming left V 6 bases short and J 3 bases short, with 16 bases between. The CDR3 contains 15 residues. CDR3 sequence: CASSNLGALTDTQYF. CDR3 bases: TGTGCCAGCAGCAACCTAGGGGCCCTGACAGATACGCAGTATTTT.

This sequence joins TRBV5-1 and TRBJ2-7; D uncertain. Trimming left V 4 bases short and J 0 bases short, with 5 bases between. The CDR3 extends over 12 amino acids. The germline gives CDR1 SGHRS, CDR2 YFSETQ. The CDR3 DNA reads TGCGCCAGCAGCCAGAGCTCCTACGAGCAGTACTTC. This codes for CASSQSSYEQYF. The full variable domain, completed using reference TRBV5-1 and TRBJ2-7, is KAGVTQTPRYLIKTRGQQVTLSCSPISGHRSVSWYQQTPGQGLQFLFEYFSETQRNKGNFPGRFSGRQFSNSRSEMNVSTLELGDSALYLCASSQSSYEQYFGPGTRLTVT.

This clone has a single count. The chain combines TRBV5-1 with TRBJ2-5, with unresolved D. This CDR3 has 12 amino acids. Trimming left V 0 bases short and J 7 bases short, with 7 bases between. Germline CDR1 reads SGHRS; CDR2 reads YFSETQ. CDR3 residues: CASSLAPGTQYF. The CDR3 DNA reads TGCGCCAGCAGCTTGGCCCCGGGGACCCAGTACTTC.

The chain recombines TRBV5-1 with TRBJ2-1, with D perhaps TRBD2 (6 bases). Trimming shortened V by 4 bases and J by 9 bases, and 23 bases separated the two germline ends. CDR3 size: 16 residues. Germline CDR1 SGHRS, CDR2 YFSETQ. The CDR3 protein is CASSPLGSGTYGEQFF. CDR3 bases: TGCGCCAGCAGCCCGCTGGGCTCCGGGACTTACGGTGAGCAGTTCTTC.

In its sample, this clone was seen a few times. V usage is TRBV19 and J usage is TRBJ1-1; D may be TRBD1 (5 bases). The CDR3 sequence is 14 residues long. Germline-derived CDR1 and CDR2 are LNHDA and SQIVND (reference sequence). V dropped 7 bases and J dropped 1 base, with 13 bases sitting between them. The CDR3 DNA sequence: TGTGCCAGTACCTGGACATTTTCGAACACTGAAGCTTTCTTT. This gives the protein CASTWTFSNTEAFF.

CDR3 amino acids: CASSPGTSGGVGRETQYF. For the CDR3, the DNA is TGTGCCAGCAGCCCCGGGACTAGCGGGGGGGTGGGGCGAGAGACCCAGTACTTC. The chain uses TRBV28 and TRBJ2-5, with 16 bases matching TRBD2. The V gene's germline CDR1 is MDHEN and CDR2 SYDVKM. The trim removed 6 bases at V and 4 bases at J, leaving 11 bases unmatched. The CDR3 totals 18 residues.

V usage is TRBV30 and J usage is TRBJ2-2; D unresolved. Trimming stripped 7 bases from V and 4 bases from J, with 4 bases between. This CDR3 comprises 10 residues. Germline V gene lookup returns CDR1 GTSNPN and CDR2 SVGIG (reference sequence). CDR3 region: CASCTGELFF. The CDR3 DNA is TGTGCCTCTTGCACCGGGGAGCTGTTTTTT.

This clone was detected a few times. The chain combines TRBV7-9 with TRBJ2-2, with TRBD2 identical over 10 bases. This CDR3 comprises 17 residues. Per germline, CDR1 SEHNR and CDR2 FQNEAQ (reference sequence). J gave up 2 bases and V 8 bases, and 11 bases lay outside the gene matches. The CDR3 sequence is CASSTEGTSANTGELFF. CDR3 DNA: TGTGCCAGCTCTACAGAGGGGACTAGCGCCAACACCGGGGAGCTGTTTTTT.

The chain carries TRBV18 and TRBJ2-5; D tentatively reads TRBD1 or TRBD2 (5 bases each). The CDR3 runs 13 residues. Germline values: CDR1 KGHSH, CDR2 LQKENI. Trimming took 5 bases from V and 1 from J, leaving 8 bases between them. The CDR3 protein is CASSMGVQETQYF. Here the CDR3 DNA reads TGTGCCAGCTCAATGGGGGTCCAAGAGACCCAGTACTTC.

This chain connects TRBV28 to TRBJ1-6; perhaps TRBD1 as D (5 bases). V was trimmed by 3 bases and J by 5 bases, leaving 11 bases between them. The CDR3 is 15 amino acids. CDR1 and CDR2 (germline): MDHEN, SYDVKM. The CDR3 DNA reads as TGTGCCAGCAGTTTCAGTAGGGGTCATAATTCACCCCTCCACTTT. This translates into CASSFSRGHNSPLHF.

Only one count was recorded for this clone. The sample contains more than one DNA sequence encoding this CDR3. J is TRBJ1-1 and V is TRBV5-1; perhaps TRBD1 as D (5 bases). The germline gives CDR1 SGHRS, CDR2 YFSETQ. This CDR3 comprises 16 residues. V lost 7 bases and J 0 bases, leaving 19 bases between the germline ends. CDR3 amino acids: CASGSPEGPMNTEAFF. The CDR3 DNA reads TGCGCCAGCGGCTCCCCGGAGGGGCCGATGAACACTGAAGCTTTCTTT.

This chain connects TRBV6-6 to TRBJ2-7; D unclear. The CDR3 is 13 amino acids. Deletions cut 6 bases from V and 3 bases from J, with 12 bases between. Germline V gene sequence: CDR1 MNHNY, CDR2 SVGAGI (reference sequence). CDR3 bases: TGTGCCAGCAGAGGTCAGTTGGGCTACGAGCAGTACTTC. Protein product: CASRGQLGYEQYF.

The J gene is TRBJ2-7, the V gene TRBV30; D is perhaps TRBD1 (6 bases). The V end lost 4 bases, the J end lost 0 bases, and 10 bases lay between the germline ends. CDR3 length: 13 amino acids. The germline CDR1 and CDR2 sequences are GTSNPN and SVGIG (reference sequence). CDR3: CAWTGAGSYEQYF. In DNA, the CDR3 is TGTGCCTGGACAGGGGCGGGCTCCTACGAGCAGTACTTC. Full variable domain (rest looked up from reference TRBV30 and TRBJ2-7): SQTIHQWPATLVQPVGSPLSLECTVEGTSNPNLYWYRQAAGRGLQLLFYSVGIGQISSEVPQNLSASRPQDRQFILSSKKLLLSDSGFYLCAWTGAGSYEQYFGPGTRLTVT.

This rearrangement joins TRBV7-2 to TRBJ2-5, with 7 bases lining up with TRBD1. From germline, CDR1 is SGHTA and CDR2 FQGNSA. CDR3 size: 15 residues. Germline trimming cut 5 bases from V and 1 base from J; bases unmatched to any gene: 7. The CDR3 DNA reads as TGTGCCAGCAGCGGCAGAAACAGGGGCCAAGAGACCCAGTACTTC. Its translation: CASSGRNRGQETQYF. Full variable domain (remainder filled in from reference TRBV7-2 and TRBJ2-5): GAGVSQSPSNKVTEKGKDVELRCDPISGHTALYWYRQSLGQGLEFLIYFQGNSAPDKSGLPSDRFSAERTGGSVSTLTIQRTQQEDSAVYLCASSGRNRGQETQYFGPGTRLLVL.

The CDR3 region has the DNA TGTGCCAGCAGCTTTGGCGCTAGCCCTAAAGAGACCCAGTACTTC. As protein: CASSFGASPKETQYF. The gene calls are TRBV7-3 and TRBJ2-5, with D perhaps matching TRBD2 (5 bases). Trimming removed 3 bases from V and 3 bases from J, with 14 bases in between. The CDR3 covers 15 residues. Germline values: CDR1 SGHTA, CDR2 FQGTGA.

On this clone: Other nucleotide sequences from this sample produce the same CDR3. This chain uses TRBV25-1 with TRBJ1-1; D perhaps matches TRBD1 (5 bases). From germline, CDR1 is MGHDK and CDR2 SYGVNS. The length of the CDR3 is 12 residues. The V gene lost 1 base and the J gene lost 9 bases, with 9 bases spanning the gap. The CDR3 region is CASSESAGKAFF. The CDR3 region has the DNA TGTGCCAGCAGTGAATCTGCAGGGAAAGCTTTCTTT.

The V call is TRBV5-1, the J call TRBJ1-1; 7 positions agree with TRBD1. The CDR3 sequence is 15 residues long. The germline V gene encodes CDR1 SGHRS and CDR2 YFSETQ. V was clipped by 2 bases and J by 1 base; unmatched bases: 5. CDR3 sequence: CASSLRGQQNTEAFF. CDR3 DNA: TGCGCCAGCAGCTTAAGGGGACAGCAGAACACTGAAGCTTTCTTT. Full variable domain (missing parts from reference TRBV5-1 and TRBJ1-1): KAGVTQTPRYLIKTRGQQVTLSCSPISGHRSVSWYQQTPGQGLQFLFEYFSETQRNKGNFPGRFSGRQFSNSRSEMNVSTLELGDSALYLCASSLRGQQNTEAFFGQGTRLTVV.

This chain connects TRBV5-6 to TRBJ2-5, with D possibly matching TRBD1 (6 bases). Germline CDR1 is SGHDT and CDR2 is YYEEEE. The CDR3 runs 14 residues. The V gene lost 0 bases and the J gene lost 1 base, with 7 bases spanning the gap. In nucleotides, the CDR3 is TGTGCCAGCAGCTTGGGACAGGTCCAAGAGACCCAGTACTTC. Protein: CASSLGQVQETQYF.